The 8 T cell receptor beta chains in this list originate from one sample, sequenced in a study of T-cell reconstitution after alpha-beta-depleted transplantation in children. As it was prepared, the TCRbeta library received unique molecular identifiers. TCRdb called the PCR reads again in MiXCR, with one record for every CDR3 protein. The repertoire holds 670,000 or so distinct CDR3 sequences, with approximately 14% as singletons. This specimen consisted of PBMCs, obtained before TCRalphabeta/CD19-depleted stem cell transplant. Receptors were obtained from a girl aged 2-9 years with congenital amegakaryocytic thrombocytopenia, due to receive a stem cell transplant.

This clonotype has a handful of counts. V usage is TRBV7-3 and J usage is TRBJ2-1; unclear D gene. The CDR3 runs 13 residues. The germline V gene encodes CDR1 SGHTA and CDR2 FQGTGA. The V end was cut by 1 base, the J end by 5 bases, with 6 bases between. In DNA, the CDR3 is TGTGCCAGCAGCTTAATAGATAACAATGAGCAGTTCTTC. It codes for CASSLIDNNEQFF.

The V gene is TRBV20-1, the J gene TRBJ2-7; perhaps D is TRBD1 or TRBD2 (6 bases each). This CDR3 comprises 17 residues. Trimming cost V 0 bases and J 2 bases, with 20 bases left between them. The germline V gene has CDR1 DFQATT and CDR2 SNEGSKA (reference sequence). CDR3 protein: CSARDRVWGDMAYEQYF. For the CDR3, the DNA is TGCAGTGCTAGAGATCGGGTTTGGGGGGACATGGCCTACGAGCAGTACTTC.

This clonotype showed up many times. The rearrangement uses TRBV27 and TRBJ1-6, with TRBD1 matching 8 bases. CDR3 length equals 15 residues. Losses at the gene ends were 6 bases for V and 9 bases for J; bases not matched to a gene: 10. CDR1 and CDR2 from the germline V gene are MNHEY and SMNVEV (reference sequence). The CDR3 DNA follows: TGTGCCAGCAGCCCTTATGACAGGGGATCTTCACCCCTCCACTTT. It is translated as CASSPYDRGSSPLHF.

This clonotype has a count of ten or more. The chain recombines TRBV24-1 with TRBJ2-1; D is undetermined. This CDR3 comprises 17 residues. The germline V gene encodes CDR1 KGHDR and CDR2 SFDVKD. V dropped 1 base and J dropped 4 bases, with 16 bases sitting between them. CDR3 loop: CATSDFWTTRVYNEQFF. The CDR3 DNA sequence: TGTGCCACCAGTGATTTCTGGACGACGAGAGTGTACAATGAGCAGTTCTTC.

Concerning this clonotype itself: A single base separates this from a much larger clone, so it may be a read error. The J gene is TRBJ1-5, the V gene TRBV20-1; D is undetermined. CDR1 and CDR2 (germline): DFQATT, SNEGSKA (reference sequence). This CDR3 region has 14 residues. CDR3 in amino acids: CSAIAGSGDQHQHF. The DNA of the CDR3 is TGCAGCGCTATCGCCGGATCTGGAGATCAGCACCAGCATTTT.

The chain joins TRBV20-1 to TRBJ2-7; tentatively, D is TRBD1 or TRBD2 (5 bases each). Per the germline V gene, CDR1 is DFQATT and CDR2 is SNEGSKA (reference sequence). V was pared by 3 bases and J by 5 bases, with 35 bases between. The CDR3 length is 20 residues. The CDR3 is CSASDGRGESGWVLSHEQYF. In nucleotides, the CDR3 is TGCAGTGCTAGCGACGGACGGGGCGAGAGTGGGTGGGTTCTTTCCCACGAGCAGTACTTC.

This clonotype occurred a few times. CDR3 coding DNA: TGTGCCAGCAGTGAACCTCTTAGCGGGAACGCGAACACCGGGGAGCTGTTTTTT. It specifies CASSEPLSGNANTGELFF. The V call is TRBV2, the J call TRBJ2-2; 8 bases are a match to TRBD2. V lost 2 bases and J lost 0; bases outside the gene matches: 8. The length of the CDR3 is 18 residues. CDR1 is SNHLY, CDR2 FYNNEI, per germline. The whole variable domain, filled in from reference TRBV2 and TRBJ2-2, reads EPEVTQTPSHQVTQMGQEVILRCVPISNHLYFYWYRQILGQKVEFLVSFYNNEISEKSEIFDDQFSVERPDGSNFTLKIRSTKLEDSAMYFCASSEPLSGNANTGELFFGEGSRLTVL.

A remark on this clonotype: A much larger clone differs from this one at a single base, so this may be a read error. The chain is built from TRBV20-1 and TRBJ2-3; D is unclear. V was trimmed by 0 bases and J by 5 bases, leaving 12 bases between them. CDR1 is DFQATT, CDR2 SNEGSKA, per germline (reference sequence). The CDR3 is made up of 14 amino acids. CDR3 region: CSARDQEDLDTQYF. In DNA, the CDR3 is TGCAGTGCTAGAGATCAGGAAGATCTAGATACGCAGTATTTT.